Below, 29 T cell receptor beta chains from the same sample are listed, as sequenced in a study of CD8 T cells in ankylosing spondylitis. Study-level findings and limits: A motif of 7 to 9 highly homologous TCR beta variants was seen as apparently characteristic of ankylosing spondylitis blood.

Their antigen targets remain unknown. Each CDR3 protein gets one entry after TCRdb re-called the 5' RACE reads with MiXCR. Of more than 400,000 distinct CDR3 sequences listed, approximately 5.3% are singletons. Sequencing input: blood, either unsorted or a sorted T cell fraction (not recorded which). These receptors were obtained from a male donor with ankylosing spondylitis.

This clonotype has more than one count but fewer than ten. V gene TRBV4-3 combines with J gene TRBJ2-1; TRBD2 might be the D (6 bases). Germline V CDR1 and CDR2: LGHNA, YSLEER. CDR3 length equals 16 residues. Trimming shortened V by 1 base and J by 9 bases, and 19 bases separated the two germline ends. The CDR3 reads CASSQGTAGTIGEQFF. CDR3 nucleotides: TGCGCCAGCAGCCAAGGTACGGCGGGGACCATAGGTGAGCAGTTCTTC.

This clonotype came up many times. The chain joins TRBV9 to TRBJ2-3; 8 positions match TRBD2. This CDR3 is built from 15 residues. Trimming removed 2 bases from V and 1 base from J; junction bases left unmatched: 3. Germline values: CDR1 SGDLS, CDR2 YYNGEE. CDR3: CASSVGGARTDTQYF. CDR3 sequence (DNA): TGTGCCAGCAGCGTCGGGGGGGCTCGCACAGATACGCAGTATTTT.

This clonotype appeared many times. The CDR3 coding sequence is TGCGCCAGCAGCTTGTTTCAGGGAGCAGGAAACACAGATACGCAGTATTTT. Translated, it gives CASSLFQGAGNTDTQYF. The chain couples TRBV5-1 to TRBJ2-3, with D perhaps matching TRBD1 or TRBD2 (5 bases each). The CDR3 runs 17 residues. V was trimmed by 1 base and J by 2 bases, leaving 17 bases between them. CDR1 and CDR2 from the germline V gene are SGHRS and YFSETQ.

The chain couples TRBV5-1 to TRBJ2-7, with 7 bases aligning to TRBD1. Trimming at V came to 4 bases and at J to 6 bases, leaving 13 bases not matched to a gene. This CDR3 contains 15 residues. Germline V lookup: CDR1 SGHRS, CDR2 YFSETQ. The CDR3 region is CASSLTDRLNAEQYF. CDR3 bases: TGCGCCAGCAGCCTCACGGACAGGCTGAATGCCGAGCAGTACTTC.

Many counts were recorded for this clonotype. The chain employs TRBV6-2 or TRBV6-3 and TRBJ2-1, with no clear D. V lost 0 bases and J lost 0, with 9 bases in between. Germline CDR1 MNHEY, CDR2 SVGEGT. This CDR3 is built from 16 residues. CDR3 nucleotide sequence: TGTGCCAGCAGTTACTCTAACAGAAACTCCTACAATGAGCAGTTCTTC. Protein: CASSYSNRNSYNEQFF.

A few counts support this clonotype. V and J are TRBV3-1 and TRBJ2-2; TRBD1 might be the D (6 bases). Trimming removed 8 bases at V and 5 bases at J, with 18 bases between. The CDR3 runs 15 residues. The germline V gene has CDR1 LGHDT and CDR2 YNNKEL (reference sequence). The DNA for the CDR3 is TGTGCCAGCGGCATCTTTAACAGGGAAACCGGGGAGCTGTTTTTT. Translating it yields CASGIFNRETGELFF.

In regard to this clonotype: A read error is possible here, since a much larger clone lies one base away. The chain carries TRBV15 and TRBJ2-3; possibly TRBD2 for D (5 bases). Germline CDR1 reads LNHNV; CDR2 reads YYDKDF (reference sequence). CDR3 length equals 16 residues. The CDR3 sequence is CDTSRDYERFTDTQYF. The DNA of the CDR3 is TGTGACACCAGCAGAGATTACGAGCGGTTCACAGATACGCAGTATTTT.

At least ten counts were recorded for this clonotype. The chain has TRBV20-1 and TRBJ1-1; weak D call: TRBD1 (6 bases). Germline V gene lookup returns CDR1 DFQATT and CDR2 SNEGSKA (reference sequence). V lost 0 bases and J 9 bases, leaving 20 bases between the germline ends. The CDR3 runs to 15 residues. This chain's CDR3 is CSARERGRYGGQAFF. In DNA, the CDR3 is TGCAGTGCTAGAGAGAGGGGTCGTTACGGGGGGCAAGCTTTCTTT.

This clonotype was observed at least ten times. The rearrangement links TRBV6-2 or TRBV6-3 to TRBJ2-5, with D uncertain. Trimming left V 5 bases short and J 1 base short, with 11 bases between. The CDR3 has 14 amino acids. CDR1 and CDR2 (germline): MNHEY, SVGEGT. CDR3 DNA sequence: TGTGCCAGCAGTCCATGGAACATCCAAGAGACCCAGTACTTC. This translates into CASSPWNIQETQYF.

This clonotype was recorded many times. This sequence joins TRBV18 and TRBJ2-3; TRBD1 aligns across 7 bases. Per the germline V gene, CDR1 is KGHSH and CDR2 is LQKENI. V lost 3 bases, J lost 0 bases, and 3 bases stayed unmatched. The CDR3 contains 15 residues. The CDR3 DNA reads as TGTGCCAGCTCACCGCCGACAGGGAGCACAGATACGCAGTATTTT. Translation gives CASSPPTGSTDTQYF.

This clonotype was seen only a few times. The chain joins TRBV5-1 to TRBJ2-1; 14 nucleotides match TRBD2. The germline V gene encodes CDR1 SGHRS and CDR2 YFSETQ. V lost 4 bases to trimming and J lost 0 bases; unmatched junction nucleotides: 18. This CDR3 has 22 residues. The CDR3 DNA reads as TGCGCCAGCAGCATATTCCCGGGACTAGCGGGAGCTGAAAAAACCTCCTACAATGAGCAGTTCTTC. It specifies CASSIFPGLAGAEKTSYNEQFF.

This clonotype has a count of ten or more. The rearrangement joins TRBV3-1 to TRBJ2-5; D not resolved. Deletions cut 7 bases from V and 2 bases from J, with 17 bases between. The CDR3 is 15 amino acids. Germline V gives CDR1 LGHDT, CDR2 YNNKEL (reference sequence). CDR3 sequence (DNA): TGTGCCAGCACCTCGACGTATTTCCTTCAAGAGACCCAGTACTTC. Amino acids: CASTSTYFLQETQYF.

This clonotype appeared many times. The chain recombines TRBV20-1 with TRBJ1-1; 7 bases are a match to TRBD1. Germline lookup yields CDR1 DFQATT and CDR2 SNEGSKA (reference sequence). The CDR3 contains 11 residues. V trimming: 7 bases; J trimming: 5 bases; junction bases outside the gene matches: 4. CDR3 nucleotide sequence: TGCAGTGTCGCGACAGGGACTGAAGCTTTCTTT. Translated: CSVATGTEAFF.

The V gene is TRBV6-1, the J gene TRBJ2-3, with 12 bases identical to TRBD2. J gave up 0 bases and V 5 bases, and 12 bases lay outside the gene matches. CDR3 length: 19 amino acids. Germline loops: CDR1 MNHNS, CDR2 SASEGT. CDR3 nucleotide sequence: TGTGCCAGCAGTCCCTACCTGACTAGCGGGGGTTATAGCACAGATACGCAGTATTTT. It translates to CASSPYLTSGGYSTDTQYF.

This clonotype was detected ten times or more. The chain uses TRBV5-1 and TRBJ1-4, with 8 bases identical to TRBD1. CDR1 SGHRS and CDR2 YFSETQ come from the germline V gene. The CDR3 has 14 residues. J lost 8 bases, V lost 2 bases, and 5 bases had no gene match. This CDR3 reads CASSLQGVSEKLFF. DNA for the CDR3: TGCGCCAGCAGCTTACAGGGGGTTTCGGAAAAACTGTTTTTT. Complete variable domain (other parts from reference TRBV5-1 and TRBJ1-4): KAGVTQTPRYLIKTRGQQVTLSCSPISGHRSVSWYQQTPGQGLQFLFEYFSETQRNKGNFPGRFSGRQFSNSRSEMNVSTLELGDSALYLCASSLQGVSEKLFFGSGTQLSVL.

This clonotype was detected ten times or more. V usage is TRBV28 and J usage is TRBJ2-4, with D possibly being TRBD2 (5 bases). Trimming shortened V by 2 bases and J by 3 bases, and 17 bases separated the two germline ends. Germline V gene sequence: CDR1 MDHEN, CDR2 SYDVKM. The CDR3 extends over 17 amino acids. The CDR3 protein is CASSLRPPDGVKNIQYF. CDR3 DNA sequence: TGTGCCAGCAGTTTAAGGCCACCCGACGGGGTCAAAAACATTCAGTACTTC.

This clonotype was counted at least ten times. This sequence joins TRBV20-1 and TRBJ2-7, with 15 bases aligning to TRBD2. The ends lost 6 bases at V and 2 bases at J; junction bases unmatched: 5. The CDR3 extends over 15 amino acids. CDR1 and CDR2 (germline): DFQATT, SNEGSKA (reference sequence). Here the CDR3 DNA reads TGCAGTGCCCTGGGACTAGCGGGGGGCACCTACGAGCAGTACTTC. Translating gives CSALGLAGGTYEQYF.

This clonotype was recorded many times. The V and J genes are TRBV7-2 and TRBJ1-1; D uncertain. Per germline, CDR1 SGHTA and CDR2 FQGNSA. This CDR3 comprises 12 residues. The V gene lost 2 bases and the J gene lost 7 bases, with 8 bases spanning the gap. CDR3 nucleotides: TGTGCCAGCAGCTTACTCGGAATTGAAGCTTTCTTT. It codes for CASSLLGIEAFF.

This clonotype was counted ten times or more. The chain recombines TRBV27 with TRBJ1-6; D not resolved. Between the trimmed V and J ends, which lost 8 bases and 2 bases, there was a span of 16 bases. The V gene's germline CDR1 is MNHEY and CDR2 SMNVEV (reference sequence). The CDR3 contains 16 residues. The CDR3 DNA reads TGTGCCAGCGGACCCCTTTCAGAGGCCTATAATTCACCCCTCCACTTT. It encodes CASGPLSEAYNSPLHF.

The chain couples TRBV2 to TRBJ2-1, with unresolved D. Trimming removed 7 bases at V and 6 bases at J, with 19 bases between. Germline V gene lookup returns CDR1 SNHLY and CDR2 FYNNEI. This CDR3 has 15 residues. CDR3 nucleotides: TGTGCCAGCACCTTAGGGCTCGACCCCATCAATGAGCAGTTCTTC. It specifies CASTLGLDPINEQFF.

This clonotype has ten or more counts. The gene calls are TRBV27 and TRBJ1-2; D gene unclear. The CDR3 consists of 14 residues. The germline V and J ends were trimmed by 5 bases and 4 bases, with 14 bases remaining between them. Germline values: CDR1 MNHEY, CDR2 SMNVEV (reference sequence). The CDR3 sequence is CASSAAERAYGYTF. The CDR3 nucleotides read TGTGCCAGCAGTGCCGCGGAGAGGGCCTATGGCTACACCTTC.

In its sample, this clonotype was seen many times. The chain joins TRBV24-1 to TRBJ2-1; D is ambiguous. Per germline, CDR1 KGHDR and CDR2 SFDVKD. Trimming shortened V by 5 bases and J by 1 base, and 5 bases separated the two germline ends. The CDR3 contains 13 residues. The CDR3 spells CATSVGSYNEQFF. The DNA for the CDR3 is TGTGCCACCAGTGTGGGTTCCTACAATGAGCAGTTCTTC.

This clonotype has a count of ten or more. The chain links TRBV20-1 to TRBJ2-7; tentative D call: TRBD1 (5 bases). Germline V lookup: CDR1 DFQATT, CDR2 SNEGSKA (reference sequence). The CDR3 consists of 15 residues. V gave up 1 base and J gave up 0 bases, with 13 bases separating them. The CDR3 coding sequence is TGCAGTGCTAGAGCCCACAGGAGTAGCTCCTACGAGCAGTACTTC. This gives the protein CSARAHRSSSYEQYF.

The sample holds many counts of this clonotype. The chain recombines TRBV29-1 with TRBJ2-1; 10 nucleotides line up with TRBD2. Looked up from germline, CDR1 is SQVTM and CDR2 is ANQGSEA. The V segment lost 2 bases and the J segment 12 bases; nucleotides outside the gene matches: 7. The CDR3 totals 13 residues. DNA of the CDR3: TGCAGCGTTGAAACTAGCGGGATGTGGGGGCAGTTCTTC. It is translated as CSVETSGMWGQFF.

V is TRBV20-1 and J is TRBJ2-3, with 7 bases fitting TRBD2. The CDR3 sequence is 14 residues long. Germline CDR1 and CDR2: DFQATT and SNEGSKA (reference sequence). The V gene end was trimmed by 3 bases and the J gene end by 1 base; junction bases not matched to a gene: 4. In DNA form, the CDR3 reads TGCAGTGCTAGTCCTAGCGGAGGCACAGATACGCAGTATTTT. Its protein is CSASPSGGTDTQYF.

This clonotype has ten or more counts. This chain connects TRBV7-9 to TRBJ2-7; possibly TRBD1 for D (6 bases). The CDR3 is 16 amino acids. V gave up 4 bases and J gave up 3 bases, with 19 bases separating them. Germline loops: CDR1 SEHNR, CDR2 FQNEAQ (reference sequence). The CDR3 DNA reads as TGTGCCAGCAGCTCCCTATCCGGGACAAGGAACTACGAGCAGTACTTC. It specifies CASSSLSGTRNYEQYF.

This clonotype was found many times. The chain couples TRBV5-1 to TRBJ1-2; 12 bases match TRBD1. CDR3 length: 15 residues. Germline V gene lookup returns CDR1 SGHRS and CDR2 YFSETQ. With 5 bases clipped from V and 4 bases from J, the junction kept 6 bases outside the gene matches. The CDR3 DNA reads TGCGCCAGCAGAGCGGGACAGGGGGCCGGCTATGGCTACACCTTC. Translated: CASRAGQGAGYGYTF.

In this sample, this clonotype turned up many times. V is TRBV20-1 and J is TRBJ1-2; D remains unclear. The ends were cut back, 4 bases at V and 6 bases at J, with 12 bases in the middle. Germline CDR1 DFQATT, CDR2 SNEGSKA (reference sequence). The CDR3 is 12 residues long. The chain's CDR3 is CSAMPQSDGYTF. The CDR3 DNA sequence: TGCAGTGCTATGCCCCAAAGTGATGGCTACACCTTC.

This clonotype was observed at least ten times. The CDR3 protein is CSVYRALGLSSPLHF. CDR3 DNA: TGCAGCGTGTACAGGGCCTTGGGGTTAAGTTCACCCCTCCACTTT. This chain joins TRBV29-1 and TRBJ1-6, with D possibly TRBD1 on 6 matching bases. The CDR3 is made up of 15 amino acids. V was pared by 6 bases and J by 9 bases, with 21 bases between. Germline V CDR1 and CDR2: SQVTM, ANQGSEA.